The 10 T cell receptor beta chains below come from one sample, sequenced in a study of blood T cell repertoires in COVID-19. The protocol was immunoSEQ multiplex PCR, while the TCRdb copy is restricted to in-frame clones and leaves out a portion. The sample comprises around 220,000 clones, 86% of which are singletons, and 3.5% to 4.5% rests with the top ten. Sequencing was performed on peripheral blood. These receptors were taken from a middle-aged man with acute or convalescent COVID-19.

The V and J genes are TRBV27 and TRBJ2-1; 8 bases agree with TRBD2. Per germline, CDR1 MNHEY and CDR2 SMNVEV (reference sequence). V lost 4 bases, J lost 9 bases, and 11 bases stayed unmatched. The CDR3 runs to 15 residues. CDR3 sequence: CASSSVNRGGLEQFF. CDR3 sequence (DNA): TGTGCCAGCAGTTCTGTGAACCGGGGGGGGCTTGAGCAGTTCTTC.

The DNA of the CDR3 is TGTGCCAGCTCCAACTACAGGGCCCGCGTCTCCTACGAGCAGTACTTC. Amino acid sequence: CASSNYRARVSYEQYF. This chain joins TRBV3-1 (or the pseudogene TRBV3-2) and TRBJ2-7, with D perhaps TRBD1 (6 bases). Germline V gene lookup returns CDR1 LGHDT and CDR2 YNNKEL (reference sequence). V gave up 8 bases and J gave up 0 bases, with 20 bases separating them. The length of the CDR3 is 16 residues.

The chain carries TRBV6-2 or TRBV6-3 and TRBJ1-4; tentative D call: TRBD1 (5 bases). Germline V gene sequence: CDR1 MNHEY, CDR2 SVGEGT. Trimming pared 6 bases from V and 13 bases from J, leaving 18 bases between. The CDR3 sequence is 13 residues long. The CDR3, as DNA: TGTGCCAGCAGCCCCGGGACGCCGGGGGGACTGTTTTTT. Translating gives CASSPGTPGGLFF.

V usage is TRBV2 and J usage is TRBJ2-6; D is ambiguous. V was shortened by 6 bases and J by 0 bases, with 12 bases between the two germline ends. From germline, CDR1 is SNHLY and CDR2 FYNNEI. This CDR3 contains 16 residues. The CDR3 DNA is TGTGCCAGCAGCGGTCGCGGATTCTCTGGGGCCAACGTCCTGACTTTC. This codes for CASSGRGFSGANVLTF.

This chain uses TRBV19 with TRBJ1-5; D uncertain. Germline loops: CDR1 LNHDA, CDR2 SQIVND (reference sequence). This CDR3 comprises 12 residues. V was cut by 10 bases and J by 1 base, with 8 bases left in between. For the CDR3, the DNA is TGTGCCACCGGGGAAAGCAATCAGCCCCAGCATTTT. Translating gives CATGESNQPQHF.

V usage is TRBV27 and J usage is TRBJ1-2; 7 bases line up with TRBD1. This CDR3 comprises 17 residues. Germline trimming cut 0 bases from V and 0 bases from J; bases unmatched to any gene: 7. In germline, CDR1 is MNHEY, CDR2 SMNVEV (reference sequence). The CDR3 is CASSLSRDRKSNYGYTF. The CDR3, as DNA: TGTGCCAGCAGTTTATCGAGGGACAGAAAATCTAACTATGGCTACACCTTC.

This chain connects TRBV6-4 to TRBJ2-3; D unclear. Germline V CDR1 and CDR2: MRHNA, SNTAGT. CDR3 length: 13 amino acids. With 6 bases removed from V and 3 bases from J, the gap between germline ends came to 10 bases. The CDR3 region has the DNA TGTGCCAGCAGACCTTCCGCGACAGATACGCAGTATTTT. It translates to CASRPSATDTQYF.

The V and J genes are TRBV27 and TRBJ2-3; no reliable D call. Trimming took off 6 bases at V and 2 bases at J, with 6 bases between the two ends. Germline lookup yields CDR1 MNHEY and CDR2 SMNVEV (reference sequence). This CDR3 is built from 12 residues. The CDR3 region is CASSLSTDTQYF. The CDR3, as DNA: TGTGCCAGCAGCCTGTCCACAGATACGCAGTATTTT.

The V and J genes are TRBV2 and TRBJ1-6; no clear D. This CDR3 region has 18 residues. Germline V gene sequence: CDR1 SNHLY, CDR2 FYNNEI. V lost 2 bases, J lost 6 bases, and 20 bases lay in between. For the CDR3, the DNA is TGTGCCAGCAGTGAACCGGCAGGTAACGGTGTGGGTAATTCACCCCTCCACTTT. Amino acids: CASSEPAGNGVGNSPLHF.

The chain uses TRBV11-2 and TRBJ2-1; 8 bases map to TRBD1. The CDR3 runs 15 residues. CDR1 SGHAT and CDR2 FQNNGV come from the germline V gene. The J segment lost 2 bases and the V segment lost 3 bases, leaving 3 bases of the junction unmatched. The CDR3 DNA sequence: TGTGCCAGCAGCTTCGGACAGGGAACCTACAATGAGCAGTTCTTC. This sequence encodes CASSFGQGTYNEQFF.